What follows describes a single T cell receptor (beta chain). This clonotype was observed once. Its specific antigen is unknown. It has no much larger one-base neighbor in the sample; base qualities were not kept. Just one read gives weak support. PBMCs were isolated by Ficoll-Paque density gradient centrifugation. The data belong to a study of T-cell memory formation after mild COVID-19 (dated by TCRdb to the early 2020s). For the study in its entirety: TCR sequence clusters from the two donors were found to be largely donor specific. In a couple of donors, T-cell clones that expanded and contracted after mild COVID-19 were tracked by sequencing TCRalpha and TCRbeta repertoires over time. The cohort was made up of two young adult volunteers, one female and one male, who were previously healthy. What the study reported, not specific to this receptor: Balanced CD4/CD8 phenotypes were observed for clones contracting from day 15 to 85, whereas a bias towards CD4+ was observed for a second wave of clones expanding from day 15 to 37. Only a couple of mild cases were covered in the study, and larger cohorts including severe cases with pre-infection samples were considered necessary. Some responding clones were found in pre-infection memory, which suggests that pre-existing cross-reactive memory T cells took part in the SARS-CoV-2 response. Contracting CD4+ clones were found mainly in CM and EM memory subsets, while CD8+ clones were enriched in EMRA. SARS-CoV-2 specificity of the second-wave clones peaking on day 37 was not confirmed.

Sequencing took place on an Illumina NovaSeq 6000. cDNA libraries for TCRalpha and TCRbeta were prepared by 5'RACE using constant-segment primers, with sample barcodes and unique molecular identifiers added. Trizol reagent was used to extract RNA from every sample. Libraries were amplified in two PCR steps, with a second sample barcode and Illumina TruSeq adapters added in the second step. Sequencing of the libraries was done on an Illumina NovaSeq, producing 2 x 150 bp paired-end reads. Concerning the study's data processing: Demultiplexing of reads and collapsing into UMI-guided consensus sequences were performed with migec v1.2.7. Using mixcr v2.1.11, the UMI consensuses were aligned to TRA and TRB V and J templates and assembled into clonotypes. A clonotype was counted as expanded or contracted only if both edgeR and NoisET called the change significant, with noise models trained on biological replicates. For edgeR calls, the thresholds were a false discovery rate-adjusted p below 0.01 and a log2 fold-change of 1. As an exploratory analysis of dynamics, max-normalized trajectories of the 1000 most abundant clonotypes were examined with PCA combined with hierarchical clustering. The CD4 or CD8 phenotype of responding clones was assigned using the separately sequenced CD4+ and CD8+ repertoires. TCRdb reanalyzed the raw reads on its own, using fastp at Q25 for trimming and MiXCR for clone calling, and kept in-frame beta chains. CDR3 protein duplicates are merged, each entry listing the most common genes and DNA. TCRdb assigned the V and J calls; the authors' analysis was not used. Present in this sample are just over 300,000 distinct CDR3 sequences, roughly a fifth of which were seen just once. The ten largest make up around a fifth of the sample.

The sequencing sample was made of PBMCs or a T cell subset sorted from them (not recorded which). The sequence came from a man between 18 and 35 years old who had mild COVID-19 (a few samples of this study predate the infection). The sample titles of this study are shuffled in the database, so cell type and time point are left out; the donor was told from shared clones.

The sequenced DNA: TGCGCCAGCAGTCAGACAGGATGGACTGAAGCTTTCTTT. This codes for CASSQTGWTEAFF. The V and J genes are TRBV4-1 and TRBJ1-1; a tentative D match to TRBD1 spans 6 bases. At the junction V is shortened by 6 bases and J by 5 bases, with 13 bases in between. In the germline V gene, CDR1 corresponds to MGHRA and CDR2 to YSYEKL. From its cysteine to its phenylalanine, the CDR3 spans 13 amino acids. Of all the DNA, just the CDR3 is kept, 39 bases in frame from base 1.